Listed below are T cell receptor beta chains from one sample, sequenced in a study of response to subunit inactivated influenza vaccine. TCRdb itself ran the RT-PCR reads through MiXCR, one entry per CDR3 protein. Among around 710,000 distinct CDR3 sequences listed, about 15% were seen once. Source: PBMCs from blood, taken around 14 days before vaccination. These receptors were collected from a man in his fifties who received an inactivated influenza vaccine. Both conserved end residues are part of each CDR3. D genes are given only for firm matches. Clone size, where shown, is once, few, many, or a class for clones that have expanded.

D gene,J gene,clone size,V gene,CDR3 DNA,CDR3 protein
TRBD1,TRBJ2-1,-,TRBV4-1,TGCGCCAGCAGCCATAGGGACAGGACGCTCTCCTACAATGAGCAGTTCTTC,CASSHRDRTLSYNEQFF
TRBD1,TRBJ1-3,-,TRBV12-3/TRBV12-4,TGTGCCAGCAGTTCGTACAGGGGGCAAGGAAACACCATATATTTT,CASSSYRGQGNTIYF
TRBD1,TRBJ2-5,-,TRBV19,TGTGCCAGTAGTACGACAGGGCTCCAAGAGACCCAGTACTTC,CASSTTGLQETQYF
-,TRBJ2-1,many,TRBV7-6,TGTGCCAGCAGCCCCCAGGGGTACGAGCAGTTCTTC,CASSPQGYEQFF
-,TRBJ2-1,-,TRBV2,TGTGCCAGCAGTATTGACCTCTTGCGGTCGGATGAGCAGTTCTTC,CASSIDLLRSDEQFF
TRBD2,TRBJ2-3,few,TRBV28,TGTGCCAGCAGTTTAGGAGCGGGGGTCTCGGATACGCAGTATTTT,CASSLGAGVSDTQYF
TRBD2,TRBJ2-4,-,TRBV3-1,TGTGCCAGCAGCCAAGATTCGCCTAGCGGGAGAACAATCGACATTCAGTACTTC,CASSQDSPSGRTIDIQYF
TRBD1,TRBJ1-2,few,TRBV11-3,TGTGCCGCAGGGACAGGGGAGGACTATGGCTACACCTTC,CAAGTGEDYGYTF
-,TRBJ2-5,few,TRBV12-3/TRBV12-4,TGTGCCAGCAGCCCTGGGCCGGAGGAAGAGACCCAGTACTTC,CASSPGPEEETQYF
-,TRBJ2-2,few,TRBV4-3,TGCGCCAGCAGCCAGGAAAAAGGAGGGAGGAACACCGGGGAGCTGTTTTTT,CASSQEKGGRNTGELFF
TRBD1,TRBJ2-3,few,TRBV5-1,TGCGCCAGCAGCCCACAGGGGTCCGATACGCAGTATTTT,CASSPQGSDTQYF
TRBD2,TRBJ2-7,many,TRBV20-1,TGCAGTGCTAGAGATCAAGGGGTTAGCGGGGATGTATACGAGCAGTACTTC,CSARDQGVSGDVYEQYF
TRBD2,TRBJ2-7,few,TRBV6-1,TGTGCCAGCAGGCCGGGACTAGCGACGGGCGAGCAGTACTTC,CASRPGLATGEQYF
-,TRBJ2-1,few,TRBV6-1,TGTGCCAGTAGCCGCGGGCTACGGACCTACAATGAGCAGTTCTTC,CASSRGLRTYNEQFF
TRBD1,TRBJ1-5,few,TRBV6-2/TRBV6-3,TGTGCCAGCAACAAACAGGGGTATAGCAATCAGCCCCAGCATTTT,CASNKQGYSNQPQHF
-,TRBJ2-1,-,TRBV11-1,TGTGCCAGCAGCTTGACCCCATGGACAGGGAGGGACAATGAGCAGTTCTTC,CASSLTPWTGRDNEQFF
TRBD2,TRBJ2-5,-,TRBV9,TGTGCCAGCAGCCCCAAAGCGGGGGGGGAGACCCAGTACTTC,CASSPKAGGETQYF